One and the same sample provided the 24 T cell receptor beta chains below, sequenced in a study of shared clonotypes between healthy human individuals (dated by TCRdb to the early 2020s). The library was built by means of the immunoSEQ multiplex PCR assay. The clones in this table, taken by TCRdb from immuneACCESS, are in-frame only. Not every clone is retained; where verified, under half of the shortfall comes from an unresolved V gene, and the cause of the rest is unknown. Counted in this sample were millions of clones; approximately 90% of them appeared once. Around 0.14% of the sample is taken by the ten largest. The sequenced sample consisted of naive CD4+ T cells sorted from blood. Read against the paper, the sample's cell subset or site label means: CD45RA+ positively selected. The receptors derive from a young man in good health.

The chain joins TRBV5-4 to TRBJ2-1, with 10 bases lining up with TRBD2. V was clipped by 1 base and J by 6 bases; unmatched bases: 10. The germline V gene encodes CDR1 SGHNT and CDR2 YYREEE (reference sequence). The CDR3 length is 17 residues. The CDR3 bases are TGTGCCAGCAGCTTGTCGGCTAGCGGGAGCGTGGGCAATGAGCAGTTCTTC. Its protein product is CASSLSASGSVGNEQFF.

This clone was seen a handful of times. This chain links TRBV28 with TRBJ1-4; D possibly corresponds to TRBD1 (5 bases). V gave up 5 bases and J gave up 5 bases, with 12 bases separating them. CDR1 and CDR2 from the germline V gene are MDHEN and SYDVKM. The CDR3 is 14 residues long. In DNA, the CDR3 is TGTGCCAGCAGTATGCCAGGGAACAATGAAAAACTGTTTTTT. Its translation is CASSMPGNNEKLFF.

The J gene is TRBJ1-1, the V gene TRBV5-5; D is perhaps TRBD1 (5 bases). Germline loops: CDR1 SGHKS, CDR2 YYEKEE (reference sequence). CDR3 length: 15 residues. Trimming removed 3 bases from V and 1 base from J, with 13 bases in between. This CDR3 is CASSSLTRGNTEAFF. The CDR3 DNA sequence: TGTGCCAGCAGCTCACTGACAAGGGGGAACACTGAAGCTTTCTTT.

This clone occurred a few times. At the DNA level, this CDR3 is encoded by other sequences in the same sample as well. The CDR3: CAWSPRDTQYF. CDR3 DNA: TGTGCCTGGAGCCCTAGAGATACGCAGTATTTT. The chain carries TRBV30 and TRBJ2-3; D is unresolved. The CDR3 contains 11 residues. Looked up from germline, CDR1 is GTSNPN and CDR2 is SVGIG (reference sequence). Trimming left V 3 bases short and J 5 bases short, with 6 bases between.

The V gene is TRBV6-1, the J gene TRBJ2-2, with a weak D call TRBD2 (6 bases). Germline V gene sequence: CDR1 MNHNS, CDR2 SASEGT. This CDR3 contains 15 residues. The V gene lost 8 bases and the J gene lost 3 bases, with 16 bases spanning the gap. The CDR3 here is CASLRGQGDTGELFF. CDR3 nucleotides: TGTGCCAGCCTGCGGGGCCAGGGAGACACCGGGGAGCTGTTTTTT.

This clone has only one observation. This sequence joins TRBV6-1 and TRBJ2-3; TRBD2 matches at 8 bases. In germline, CDR1 is MNHNS, CDR2 SASEGT. The CDR3 runs to 17 residues. Trimming removed 2 bases from V and 6 bases from J; junction bases left unmatched: 13. The DNA of the CDR3 is TGTGCCAGCAGTGAATCGGGAGGGGGACTAGGTATTGATACGCAGTATTTT. It translates to CASSESGGGLGIDTQYF.

V is TRBV18 and J is TRBJ2-5; TRBD1 agrees at 9 bases. The CDR3 loop spans 15 amino acids. The junction had 7 bases not matched to a gene; V was cut back by 3 bases and J by 5 bases. The germline V gene has CDR1 KGHSH and CDR2 LQKENI. CDR3 loop: CASSPRTGATETQYF. CDR3 nucleotides: TGTGCCAGCTCACCCCGGACAGGGGCCACGGAGACCCAGTACTTC.

V is TRBV12-5 and J is TRBJ2-2; the D call may be TRBD1 or TRBD2 (5 bases each). Germline V gives CDR1 LGHNT, CDR2 FRNRAP. Trimming left V 7 bases short and J 6 bases short, with 12 bases between. The length of the CDR3 is 13 residues. The CDR3 DNA is TGTGCTAGTGTGGGTTCGGGGCCCGGGGAGCTGTTTTTT. Amino acids: CASVGSGPGELFF.

The V gene is TRBV29-1, the J gene TRBJ2-3; the D gene is possibly TRBD2 (6 bases). The CDR3 is 13 amino acids. Trimming took 4 bases from V and 3 from J, leaving 11 bases between them. Germline CDR1 and CDR2: SQVTM and ANQGSEA. The CDR3 DNA reads TGCAGCGTTGTCGGGGGAAAAACAGATACGCAGTATTTT. It yields the protein CSVVGGKTDTQYF.

The chain is built from TRBV11-2 and TRBJ2-2, with a tentative D call TRBD2 (7 bases). The CDR3 has 19 amino acids. Germline V lookup: CDR1 SGHAT, CDR2 FQNNGV. V lost 5 bases to trimming and J lost 4 bases, with 26 bases between them. CDR3 sequence: CASSPRGGLAALSTGELFF. In DNA, the CDR3 is TGTGCCAGCAGCCCAAGGGGGGGCCTAGCGGCCCTAAGCACCGGGGAGCTGTTTTTT.

This clone was seen just once. The chain has TRBV29-1 and TRBJ2-5, with D perhaps matching TRBD2 (6 bases). Germline CDR1 reads SQVTM; CDR2 reads ANQGSEA. V was pared by 4 bases and J by 1 base, with 7 bases between. This CDR3 is 12 amino acids long. Here the CDR3 reads CSVAGVQETQYF. Here the CDR3 DNA reads TGCAGCGTTGCGGGGGTCCAAGAGACCCAGTACTTC.

Worth noting for this clone: The sample holds other DNA sequences that translate to the same CDR3. The chain couples TRBV18 to TRBJ2-1; D may be TRBD2 (6 bases). Trimming stripped 6 bases from V and 0 bases from J, with 12 bases between. The length of the CDR3 is 15 residues. Germline loops: CDR1 KGHSH, CDR2 LQKENI. The CDR3 here is CASSPEGSSYNEQFF. The CDR3 bases are TGTGCCAGCTCCCCGGAGGGGAGCTCCTACAATGAGCAGTTCTTC. The full variable domain, its missing parts supplied by reference TRBV18 and TRBJ2-1, is NAGVMQNPRHLVRRRGQEARLRCSPMKGHSHVYWYRQLPEEGLKFMVYLQKENIIDESGMPKERFSAEFPKEGPSILRIQQVVRGDSAAYFCASSPEGSSYNEQFFGPGTRLTVL.

Notes on this clone: The sample has other DNA sequences that encode this CDR3 too. The gene calls are TRBV5-1 and TRBJ2-5; D may correspond to TRBD1 or TRBD2 (5 bases each). V shed 0 bases and J shed 1 base, with 7 bases lying between them. CDR1 is SGHRS, CDR2 YFSETQ, per germline. CDR3 length equals 14 residues. The CDR3 region is CASSLVGTQETQYF. The DNA for the CDR3 is TGCGCCAGCAGCTTGGTAGGGACCCAAGAGACCCAGTACTTC.

This clone was found once. The CDR3 is CASSEGSLSEQYF. The CDR3 bases are TGCGCCAGCAGCGAGGGGTCCCTAAGCGAGCAGTACTTC. V usage is TRBV5-1 and J usage is TRBJ2-7; D possibly matches TRBD1 or TRBD2 (5 bases each). The CDR3 extends over 13 amino acids. Trimming shortened V by 4 bases and J by 6 bases, and 14 bases separated the two germline ends. From germline, CDR1 is SGHRS and CDR2 YFSETQ.

V gene TRBV5-4 combines with J gene TRBJ2-5; D ambiguous. The CDR3 loop spans 14 amino acids. The ends were cut back, 0 bases at V and 1 base at J, with 7 bases in the middle. Per the germline V gene, CDR1 is SGHNT and CDR2 is YYREEE (reference sequence). This chain's CDR3 is CASSLDAGQETQYF. The CDR3 bases are TGTGCCAGCAGCTTGGACGCAGGCCAAGAGACCCAGTACTTC. Variable domain in full (rest from reference TRBV5-4 and TRBJ2-5): ETGVTQSPTHLIKTRGQQVTLRCSSQSGHNTVSWYQQALGQGPQFIFQYYREEENGRGNFPPRFSGLQFPNYSSELNVNALELDDSALYLCASSLDAGQETQYFGPGTRLLVL.

The V call is TRBV6-5, the J call TRBJ1-4; D is perhaps TRBD1 (5 bases). The germline V gene has CDR1 MNHEY and CDR2 SVGAGI. Trimming left V 3 bases short and J 10 bases short, with 9 bases between. The CDR3 has 12 residues. CDR3 sequence (DNA): TGTGCCAGCAGTTATGTGGGGGGAAAACTGTTTTTT. This sequence encodes CASSYVGGKLFF.

The chain couples TRBV9 to TRBJ2-1; TRBD2 matches at 7 bases. The CDR3 covers 15 residues. Germline CDR1 SGDLS, CDR2 YYNGEE. V shed 2 bases and J 6 bases; nucleotides not matched to a gene: 8. The CDR3, as DNA: TGTGCCAGCAGCGTTGGGGGGGTTAATCTCAATGAGCAGTTCTTC. Protein sequence: CASSVGGVNLNEQFF.

CDR3 sequence: CASRGQESSQHF. The DNA of the CDR3 is TGTGCCAGCCGGGGTCAGGAATCGTCCCAGCATTTT. The chain recombines TRBV6-5 with TRBJ1-5; the D is unclear. The CDR3 length is 12 residues. Trimming left V 8 bases short and J 11 bases short, with 16 bases between. CDR1 and CDR2 from the germline V gene are MNHEY and SVGAGI.

This CDR3 is CASKNYRGGARSDTEAFF. Here the CDR3 DNA reads TGTGCTAGCAAGAATTATCGGGGGGGCGCAAGGTCCGACACTGAAGCTTTCTTT. V gene TRBV12-5 combines with J gene TRBJ1-1, with D perhaps matching TRBD1 (6 bases). Germline CDR1 is LGHNT and CDR2 is FRNRAP. V lost 9 bases and J 3 bases, leaving 29 bases between the germline ends. The CDR3 loop spans 18 amino acids.

The V and J genes are TRBV5-1 and TRBJ2-3; 8 bases align to TRBD2. Germline lookup yields CDR1 SGHRS and CDR2 YFSETQ. V lost 2 bases to trimming and J lost 1 base; unmatched junction nucleotides: 6. There are 16 residues in the CDR3. CDR3 nucleotides: TGCGCCAGCAGCTTCCCAATTAGCGGGGGCACAGATACGCAGTATTTT. Protein: CASSFPISGGTDTQYF.

The chain uses TRBV5-1 and TRBJ2-3; 7 bases map to TRBD2. V gave up 4 bases and J gave up 5 bases; unmatched junction bases: 10. The length of the CDR3 is 15 residues. Germline loops: CDR1 SGHRS, CDR2 YFSETQ. The CDR3 DNA reads as TGCGCCAGCAGCCCCGGGACTACCTCGGTAGATACGCAGTATTTT. It specifies CASSPGTTSVDTQYF. Supplemented by reference TRBV5-1 and TRBJ2-3, the full variable domain reads KAGVTQTPRYLIKTRGQQVTLSCSPISGHRSVSWYQQTPGQGLQFLFEYFSETQRNKGNFPGRFSGRQFSNSRSEMNVSTLELGDSALYLCASSPGTTSVDTQYFGPGTRLTVL.

Concerning this clone itself: Within the sample, other DNA sequences also encode this same CDR3. The CDR3 reads CASSSQGTGELFF. In nucleotides, the CDR3 is TGTGCCAGCAGTTCACAGGGGACCGGGGAGCTGTTTTTT. V and J are TRBV9 and TRBJ2-2; 7 bases line up with TRBD1. Germline V gene lookup returns CDR1 SGDLS and CDR2 YYNGEE. After removal of 5 bases from V and 5 bases from J, the junction contained 3 bases not matched to a gene. This CDR3 comprises 13 residues.

The V gene is TRBV7-2, the J gene TRBJ2-1; D gene ambiguous. The CDR3 covers 12 residues. CDR1 is SGHTA and CDR2 is FQGNSA in the germline V gene. Trimming removed 5 bases at V and 7 bases at J, with 9 bases between. CDR3 residues: CASSTFGNEQFF. DNA of the CDR3: TGTGCCAGCAGCACCTTCGGGAATGAGCAGTTCTTC.

V is TRBV14 and J is TRBJ2-7; TRBD1 might be the D (5 bases). V lost 2 bases, J lost 3 bases, and 14 bases lay in between. This CDR3 region has 15 residues. Germline V gene lookup returns CDR1 SGHDN and CDR2 FVKESK. The CDR3 region is CASSQSDSQFYEQYF. CDR3 bases: TGTGCCAGCAGCCAATCAGACAGTCAATTCTACGAGCAGTACTTC.